The source of this T cell receptor (beta chain) is a study of T-cell memory formation after mild COVID-19 (TCRdb year 2021). Study-level background: Most TCR sequence clusters were specific to one of the two donors. Longitudinal TCRalpha and TCRbeta repertoire sequencing tracked T-cell clones expanding and contracting after mild COVID-19 in two donors. Two young, previously healthy adult volunteers, one female and one male, were included in the cohort.

PBMCs were isolated by Ficoll-Paque density gradient centrifugation. V gives up 3 bases and J gives up 1 base, and the segment between their germline ends measures 10 bases. Based on the germline V gene (reference sequence), the CDR1 and CDR2 sequences are LNHDA and SQIVND. The CDR3 contains 14 residues, cysteine and phenylalanine counted. The read is trimmed to its CDR3 DNA, 42 bases read in frame from base 1. Paper-wide results and their limitations: The detection of some responding clones in pre-infection memory suggests that pre-existing cross-reactive memory T cells joined the SARS-CoV-2 response. Whether the second-wave clones peaking on day 37 were SARS-CoV-2 specific was not confirmed. The study included only two mild cases, and larger cohorts that include severe cases with pre-infection samples were judged to be necessary. Clones contracting from day 15 to 85 had balanced CD4/CD8 phenotypes, while a second wave expanding from day 15 to 37 was biased towards CD4+. Contracting CD4+ clones appeared mostly in the CM and EM memory subsets, whereas CD8+ clones were enriched in EMRA.

Sequencing used an Illumina NovaSeq 6000. cDNA libraries for TCRalpha and TCRbeta were prepared by 5'RACE using constant-segment primers, with sample barcodes and unique molecular identifiers added. Trizol reagent was used to extract RNA from every sample. Library amplification was performed in two PCR steps, and a second sample barcode and Illumina TruSeq adapters were introduced in the second step. The libraries were sequenced on an Illumina NovaSeq using 2 x 150 bp paired-end reads. Regarding the original processing steps: With migec v1.2.7, reads were demultiplexed and then collapsed into UMI-guided consensus sequences. Using mixcr v2.1.11, UMI consensuses were aligned to TRA and TRB V and J templates and then assembled into clonotypes. Clonotypes were classified as expanded or contracted when called significant by both edgeR and NoisET, with noise models trained on biological replicates. For edgeR calls, a false discovery rate-adjusted p below 0.01 and a log2 fold-change threshold of 1 were applied. As an exploratory analysis of dynamics, max-normalized trajectories of the 1000 most abundant clonotypes were examined with PCA combined with hierarchical clustering. The CD4 or CD8 phenotype of responding clones was assigned using the separately sequenced CD4+ and CD8+ repertoires. Using fastp trimming at Q25 and MiXCR clonotype assembly, TCRdb reanalyzed the public sequencing data and kept in-frame beta chains. Records with the same CDR3 protein are collapsed into one entry carrying the most frequent genes and DNA. The V and J calls here are based on TCRdb, not the publication. The sample table lists 92,000 or so distinct CDR3 sequences, about 16% of them with a count of one. The ten largest clones take up approximately 39% of the sample.

This clonotype is medium-sized (0.01 to 0.1%). Which antigen it targets is not known. No much larger clone is present one base from it, and per-base qualities are unavailable. The chain joins TRBV19 to TRBJ2-7; the D gene lacks a confident call. The sequence was collected from a man between 18 and 35 years old who had mild COVID-19 (a few samples of this study predate the infection). The sample titles of this study are shuffled in the database, so cell type and time point are left out; the donor was told from shared clones. The material sequenced was PBMCs or a T cell subset sorted from them (not recorded which). The CDR3 loop reads CASSIAGGSYEQYF. Here is the DNA: TGTGCCAGTAGTATTGCCGGCGGTTCCTACGAGCAGTACTTC.